The sample holds many counts of the clone carrying this T cell receptor (beta chain). This entry comes from a study of Graves' ophthalmopathy and Graves' hyperthyroidism. CDR1 is ENHRY and CDR2 is SYGVKD in the germline V gene. The length of the CDR3 is 16 residues. V dropped 2 bases and J dropped 8; count of bases not matched to a gene: 14. Amplification from RNA transcripts yielded the TCR beta CDR3 regions. HTBI primers were used in a first-round RT-PCR, which preceded a second-round multiplex PCR. A single record per CDR3 protein comes from TCRdb applying MiXCR to the multiplex PCR reads. The sample carries 680,000 or so distinct CDR3 sequences, about 24% recorded once.

The sequence was obtained from a woman between 18 and 29 years old with stable Graves' hyperthyroidism. Some clones in this sample may be carry-over from other donors' samples. Material for sequencing was peripheral blood. V usage is TRBV10-3 and J usage is TRBJ1-2; TRBD1 agrees at 7 bases. DNA for the CDR3: TGTGCCATCAGTGAGCCTGGACAGGTCTTAAGAGCCGGCTACACCTTC. This encodes CAISEPGQVLRAGYTF.